The next 26 T cell receptor beta chains were all read from a single sample in a study of cytomegalovirus exposure and HLA in healthy donors. This table comes from immunoSEQ multiplex PCR, and its TCRdb copy is limited to in-frame clones, with some not included. The sample has 150,000 to 200,000 clones, less than 90% seen once. Sequencing input: PBMCs. The receptor set was obtained from a woman aged 25 to 39 in good health and CMV-seronegative.

The chain recombines TRBV4-1 with TRBJ2-3; possible D gene TRBD2, 6 bases. V lost 0 bases, J lost 4 bases, and 17 bases lay in between. Germline V gene lookup returns CDR1 MGHRA and CDR2 YSYEKL. This CDR3 region has 17 residues. The CDR3 reads CASSQEGRESRADTQYF. CDR3 bases: TGCGCCAGCAGCCAAGAAGGTCGGGAGAGCCGGGCAGATACGCAGTATTTT.

The chain is built from TRBV4-1 and TRBJ1-5; TRBD1 might be the D (6 bases). The CDR3 has 16 residues. Between the trimmed V and J ends, which lost 3 bases and 0 bases, there was a span of 12 bases. The germline V gene has CDR1 MGHRA and CDR2 YSYEKL. CDR3 region: CASSHEQGSSNQPQHF. The CDR3 region has the DNA TGCGCCAGCAGCCATGAACAGGGTTCTAGCAATCAGCCCCAGCATTTT.

The rearrangement links TRBV30 to TRBJ2-1; no definite D call. V lost 0 bases, J lost 13 bases, and 13 bases lay in between. The CDR3 sequence is 12 residues long. From germline, CDR1 is GTSNPN and CDR2 SVGIG (reference sequence). As DNA, the CDR3 is TGTGCCTGGAGTGTACGATCGGGTCAACAGTTCTTC. Its translation: CAWSVRSGQQFF.

Only one count was recorded for this clone. This chain links TRBV9 with TRBJ1-1, with D possibly being TRBD1 (5 bases). V was pared by 3 bases and J by 1 base, with 10 bases between. The CDR3 runs to 14 residues. The V gene's germline CDR1 is SGDLS and CDR2 YYNGEE. Here the CDR3 reads CASSGRGQNTEAFF. CDR3 DNA sequence: TGTGCCAGCAGCGGGAGAGGACAGAACACTGAAGCTTTCTTT.

The V and J genes are TRBV7-4 and TRBJ2-1; D may be TRBD1 (5 bases). CDR3 length equals 16 residues. CDR1 is SGHVT and CDR2 is SQSDAQ in the germline V gene. Trimming left V 2 bases short and J 6 bases short, with 17 bases between. This chain's CDR3 is CASSLLRQGRINEQFF. The CDR3 DNA reads as TGTGCCAGCAGCTTATTAAGGCAGGGAAGAATCAATGAGCAGTTCTTC.

The chain joins TRBV11-2 to TRBJ2-7, with TRBD1 as a possible D gene (5 bases). Trimming removed 1 base at V and 4 bases at J, with 14 bases between. The CDR3 has 15 amino acids. From germline, CDR1 is SGHAT and CDR2 FQNNGV. In DNA form, the CDR3 reads TGTGCCAGCAGCTTAGTTCAGGGTATTATTTACGAGCAGTACTTC. Amino acids: CASSLVQGIIYEQYF.

The chain carries TRBV9 and TRBJ2-2, with 7 bases aligning to TRBD2. The trim removed 2 bases at V and 1 base at J, leaving 5 bases unmatched. CDR1 and CDR2 (germline): SGDLS, YYNGEE. The CDR3 loop spans 16 amino acids. CDR3 residues: CASSVTGTKNTGELFF. The CDR3 DNA follows: TGTGCCAGCAGCGTCACCGGGACTAAGAACACCGGGGAGCTGTTTTTT. The entire variable domain, with the rest obtained from reference TRBV9 and TRBJ2-2, is as follows: DSGVTQTPKHLITATGQRVTLRCSPRSGDLSVYWYQQSLDQGLQFLIQYYNGEERAKGNILERFSAQQFPDLHSELNLSSLELGDSALYFCASSVTGTKNTGELFFGEGSRLTVL.

The V and J genes are TRBV5-4 and TRBJ2-7; 7 bases match TRBD1. There are 14 residues in the CDR3. V trimming: 0 bases; J trimming: 4 bases; junction bases outside the gene matches: 4. CDR1 is SGHNT, CDR2 YYREEE, per germline (reference sequence). CDR3: CASSLAGGVYEQYF. The CDR3 bases are TGTGCCAGCAGCTTGGCAGGGGGTGTTTACGAGCAGTACTTC.

The chain is built from TRBV19 and TRBJ1-1; the D gene is possibly TRBD1 (6 bases). The CDR3 consists of 14 residues. V lost 7 bases and J 1 base, leaving 13 bases between the germline ends. Germline assignment: CDR1 LNHDA and CDR2 SQIVND (reference sequence). CDR3 nucleotide sequence: TGTGCCAGTACCTCGGACAGACAGAACACTGAAGCTTTCTTT. This gives the protein CASTSDRQNTEAFF.

This chain connects TRBV28 to TRBJ2-7, with 12 bases aligning to TRBD2. The CDR3 loop spans 15 amino acids. Losses at the gene ends were 4 bases for V and 3 bases for J; bases not matched to a gene: 4. Germline CDR1 reads MDHEN; CDR2 reads SYDVKM. CDR3 DNA: TGTGCCAGCAGTTCTACTAGCGGGGGGTTCTACGAGCAGTACTTC. Protein product: CASSSTSGGFYEQYF.

J is TRBJ2-1 and V is TRBV5-6, with D possibly TRBD2 on 5 matching bases. V lost 2 bases, J lost 6 bases, and 6 bases lay in between. The length of the CDR3 is 12 residues. Per germline, CDR1 SGHDT and CDR2 YYEEEE. CDR3 sequence (DNA): TGTGCCAGCAGCTTTGCGGGCAATGAGCAGTTCTTC. The encoded protein is CASSFAGNEQFF.

This clone was detected a few times. The chain couples TRBV4-1 to TRBJ2-7, with TRBD1 matching 10 bases. The J segment lost 2 bases and the V segment lost 2 bases, leaving 6 bases of the junction unmatched. This CDR3 region has 16 residues. CDR1 and CDR2 (germline): MGHRA, YSYEKL. The CDR3 loop reads CASSQFHGTGAYEQYF. For the CDR3, the DNA is TGCGCCAGCAGCCAATTTCACGGGACAGGGGCCTACGAGCAGTACTTC.

V gene TRBV5-1 combines with J gene TRBJ2-7; D is unclear. CDR1 and CDR2 (germline): SGHRS, YFSETQ. The length of the CDR3 is 14 residues. The V end lost 1 base, the J end lost 2 bases, and 10 bases lay between the germline ends. This CDR3 reads CASSLFIGTYEQYF. The DNA for the CDR3 is TGCGCCAGCAGCTTGTTTATAGGGACCTACGAGCAGTACTTC. Full variable domain (outside the CDR3, taken from reference TRBV5-1 and TRBJ2-7): KAGVTQTPRYLIKTRGQQVTLSCSPISGHRSVSWYQQTPGQGLQFLFEYFSETQRNKGNFPGRFSGRQFSNSRSEMNVSTLELGDSALYLCASSLFIGTYEQYFGPGTRLTVT.

The gene calls are TRBV27 and TRBJ1-1, with D maybe TRBD1 (6 bases). CDR1 and CDR2 from the germline V gene are MNHEY and SMNVEV (reference sequence). V was shortened by 4 bases and J by 5 bases, with 14 bases between the two germline ends. CDR3 length: 14 amino acids. The CDR3 loop is CASSSHRVRTEAFF. DNA for the CDR3: TGTGCCAGCAGTTCCCACAGGGTGCGAACTGAAGCTTTCTTT.

This chain links TRBV9 with TRBJ2-7; D assignment may be TRBD1 or TRBD2 (6 bases each). Trimming left V 3 bases short and J 3 bases short, with 19 bases between. Germline lookup yields CDR1 SGDLS and CDR2 YYNGEE. The CDR3 runs to 16 residues. CDR3 amino acids: CASSEEQGGGYYEQYF. CDR3 DNA: TGTGCCAGCAGCGAGGAACAGGGAGGTGGTTACTACGAGCAGTACTTC. Variable domain in full (rest from reference TRBV9 and TRBJ2-7): DSGVTQTPKHLITATGQRVTLRCSPRSGDLSVYWYQQSLDQGLQFLIQYYNGEERAKGNILERFSAQQFPDLHSELNLSSLELGDSALYFCASSEEQGGGYYEQYFGPGTRLTVT.

This chain connects TRBV29-1 to TRBJ2-7; D is uncertain. The germline V and J ends were trimmed by 3 bases and 6 bases, with 9 bases remaining between them. CDR1 is SQVTM, CDR2 ANQGSEA, per germline. This CDR3 spans 11 amino acids. As DNA, the CDR3 is TGCAGCGTTGATTTTGGGTCCGAGCAGTACTTC. This sequence encodes CSVDFGSEQYF.

The J gene is TRBJ1-2, the V gene TRBV6-6; 8 nucleotides align to TRBD1. CDR1 is MNHNY and CDR2 is SVGAGI in the germline V gene (reference sequence). This CDR3 has 13 residues. The J segment lost 4 bases and the V segment lost 5 bases, leaving 3 bases of the junction unmatched. The CDR3 DNA reads TGTGCCAGCAGTCCAGGGGGCGTCTATGGCTACACCTTC. Protein sequence: CASSPGGVYGYTF.

V usage is TRBV9 and J usage is TRBJ1-2; D is unresolved. The germline CDR1 and CDR2 sequences are SGDLS and YYNGEE. Trimming stripped 2 bases from V and 4 bases from J, with 21 bases between. The CDR3 length is 17 residues. CDR3 amino acids: CASSVGTDRVLGYGYTF. CDR3 DNA: TGTGCCAGCAGCGTCGGAACCGATAGGGTTCTAGGCTATGGCTACACCTTC.

The V call is TRBV4-3, the J call TRBJ2-5; D is perhaps TRBD1 (6 bases). Germline V gene data show CDR1 as LGHNA and CDR2 as YSLEER. The CDR3 is made up of 19 amino acids. Trimming took 2 bases from V and 7 from J, leaving 29 bases between them. The CDR3 protein is CASSQSFSYRETLSWTQYF. The CDR3 DNA reads as TGCGCCAGCAGCCAATCGTTCTCTTACAGGGAGACTCTAAGTTGGACCCAGTACTTC.

The rearrangement joins TRBV27 to TRBJ2-2; no clear D. CDR3 length equals 12 residues. Germline V gene sequence: CDR1 MNHEY, CDR2 SMNVEV (reference sequence). V lost 3 bases to trimming and J lost 7 bases, with 6 bases between them. CDR3 protein: CASSFRGGELFF. CDR3 nucleotides: TGTGCCAGCAGTTTTCGTGGCGGGGAGCTGTTTTTT.

This chain links TRBV4-2 with TRBJ2-5, with 7 bases that match TRBD2. Looked up from germline, CDR1 is LGHNA and CDR2 is YNFKEQ. The CDR3 runs 16 residues. V shed 3 bases and J 4 bases; nucleotides not matched to a gene: 11. CDR3 in DNA: TGTGCCAGCAGCCAGGATCACGGGGGGTCGGGAGAGACCCAGTACTTC. Amino acids: CASSQDHGGSGETQYF.

The V call is TRBV27, the J call TRBJ2-7; D might be TRBD1 or TRBD2, each matching 5 bases. V was trimmed by 8 bases and J by 4 bases, leaving 18 bases between them. The CDR3 runs 14 residues. Per the germline V gene, CDR1 is MNHEY and CDR2 is SMNVEV (reference sequence). The CDR3 protein is CASVTGPPSYEQYF. CDR3 coding DNA: TGTGCCAGCGTTACGGGGCCCCCAAGTTACGAGCAGTACTTC.

This rearrangement joins TRBV14 to TRBJ1-2; no reliable D call. The CDR3 is made up of 15 amino acids. Per the germline V gene, CDR1 is SGHDN and CDR2 is FVKESK. V was pared by 0 bases and J by 4 bases, with 12 bases between. The CDR3 spells CASSQDSRGGYGYTF. The CDR3 nucleotides read TGTGCCAGCAGCCAAGATAGCCGAGGAGGCTATGGCTACACCTTC.

The count of this clone is one. This chain uses TRBV12-5 with TRBJ1-3; no reliable D call. CDR1 and CDR2 (germline): LGHNT, FRNRAP. This CDR3 is 14 amino acids long. Trimming took off 2 bases at V and 0 bases at J, with 5 bases between the two ends. In DNA form, the CDR3 reads TGTGCTAGTGGTTTGAGCAGCTCTGGAAACACCATATATTTT. This gives the protein CASGLSSSGNTIYF.

This chain uses TRBV7-2 with TRBJ1-5; D is undetermined. V was shortened by 3 bases and J by 0 bases, with 6 bases between the two germline ends. This CDR3 comprises 14 residues. Germline CDR1 SGHTA, CDR2 FQGNSA. As DNA, the CDR3 is TGTGCCAGCAGCTTGTGGAATAGCAATCAGCCCCAGCATTTT. Encoded protein: CASSLWNSNQPQHF.

J is TRBJ2-3 and V is TRBV5-1; 16 bases line up with TRBD2. J lost 5 bases, V lost 4 bases, and 7 bases had no gene match. The CDR3 sequence is 17 residues long. The germline gives CDR1 SGHRS, CDR2 YFSETQ. CDR3 protein: CASSLGTSGGARDTQYF. The CDR3 DNA sequence: TGCGCCAGCAGCCTTGGGACTAGCGGGGGGGCGAGAGATACGCAGTATTTT.